This T cell receptor (beta chain) appears in the sequencing data of a study of cytomegalovirus exposure and HLA in healthy donors. General study findings and limits: In vitro checks showed that a few CMV-associated chains really do target CMV antigens. An analysis done earlier found most TCR beta V segments productive about 87% or about 30% of the time. Reportedly, HLA-A and HLA-B alleles of most subjects were accurately predicted from TCR beta.

60 Vbeta and 13 Jbeta primers were used in PCR. Sequencing used immunoSEQ multiplex PCR; TCRdb keeps in-frame clones, though not all of them. The sample lists 69,000 or so clones; 74% were seen once. V shed 1 base and J 4 bases; nucleotides not matched to a gene: 8. Looked up from germline, CDR1 is SQVTM and CDR2 is ANQGSEA. The CDR3 covers 16 residues. Comments on this clone: Its specificity is unknown.

The V call is TRBV29-1, the J call TRBJ2-3; 10 positions match TRBD2. Sequencing was done on a sample of PBMCs. The sequence came from a woman aged 60-75 years in good health and CMV-seropositive. Here the CDR3 reads CSVEGGAGGPPDTQYF. CDR3 DNA sequence: TGCAGCGTTGAAGGAGGAGCGGGAGGGCCGCCAGATACGCAGTATTTT.